The 31 T cell receptor beta chains reported below all come from one sample, sequenced in a study of shared clonotypes between healthy human individuals. Only in-frame clones appear in the TCRdb table, and some are missing; sequencing was by immunoSEQ multiplex PCR. Seen here are about 1.5 million clones, 95% to 99% observed once, and the top ten hold roughly 0.45%. The sequenced sample was naive CD4+ T cells sorted from blood. Described subset: CD45RA+ positively selected. The receptor set was obtained from a young man in good health.

This clone was seen a single time. Other DNA sequences in this specimen translate into the identical CDR3. CDR3 amino acids: CASSLEVLNTEAFF. The CDR3 DNA sequence: TGTGCCAGCAGCTTGGAGGTTTTGAACACTGAAGCTTTCTTT. The J gene is TRBJ1-1, the V gene TRBV7-9; D is ambiguous. The ends were cut back, 3 bases at V and 0 bases at J, with 8 bases in the middle. CDR3 size: 14 residues. Germline V gives CDR1 SEHNR, CDR2 FQNEAQ (reference sequence).

Turning to this clone: This CDR3 is also generated by other DNA sequences in the sample. This chain uses TRBV27 with TRBJ2-3; D is undetermined. Germline V gene data show CDR1 as MNHEY and CDR2 as SMNVEV (reference sequence). The CDR3 consists of 12 residues. V shed 5 bases and J shed 2 bases, with 5 bases lying between them. The CDR3 DNA sequence: TGTGCCAGCAGTCCCAACACAGATACGCAGTATTTT. It encodes CASSPNTDTQYF.

This rearrangement joins TRBV4-2 to TRBJ2-2; D is perhaps TRBD1 (5 bases). V lost 1 base and J 0 bases, leaving 18 bases between the germline ends. This CDR3 is 19 amino acids long. Germline CDR1 reads LGHNA; CDR2 reads YNFKEQ. The CDR3 DNA sequence: TGTGCCAGCAGCCAAGTCCAGGGCCGATTTGGGACGAACACCGGGGAGCTGTTTTTT. Translation gives CASSQVQGRFGTNTGELFF.

The rearrangement uses TRBV5-4 and TRBJ2-4; tentative D call: TRBD1 (5 bases). Germline CDR1 is SGHNT and CDR2 is YYREEE (reference sequence). The CDR3 is 18 residues long. Trimming removed 4 bases at V and 3 bases at J, with 23 bases between. The CDR3, as DNA: TGTGCCAGCAGCCAGGGTTCGCCACCTTTAGGAGACAAAAACATTCAGTACTTC. Encoded protein: CASSQGSPPLGDKNIQYF. Full variable domain (rest looked up from reference TRBV5-4 and TRBJ2-4): ETGVTQSPTHLIKTRGQQVTLRCSSQSGHNTVSWYQQALGQGPQFIFQYYREEENGRGNFPPRFSGLQFPNYSSELNVNALELDDSALYLCASSQGSPPLGDKNIQYFGAGTRLSVL.

To note about this clone: Other DNA sequences in this sample translate to the same CDR3. The chain couples TRBV7-3 to TRBJ1-1; TRBD1 is a possible D gene (5 bases). The CDR3 length is 13 residues. Looked up from germline, CDR1 is SGHTA and CDR2 is FQGTGA. The V and J ends lost 2 bases and 2 bases respectively, with 6 bases between them. CDR3 protein: CASSLQGNTEAFF. The CDR3 nucleotides read TGTGCCAGCAGCTTACAGGGAAACACTGAAGCTTTCTTT. The full variable domain, rest sourced from reference TRBV7-3 and TRBJ1-1, is GAGVSQTPSNKVTEKGKYVELRCDPISGHTALYWYRQSLGQGPEFLIYFQGTGAADDSGLPNDRFFAVRPEGSVSTLKIQRTERGDSAVYLCASSLQGNTEAFFGQGTRLTVV.

The V and J genes are TRBV29-1 and TRBJ2-1; D unresolved. The CDR3 contains 13 residues. CDR1 is SQVTM and CDR2 is ANQGSEA in the germline V gene. Trimming stripped 4 bases from V and 7 bases from J, with 14 bases between. CDR3 in amino acids: CSVVSRVGNEQFF. For the CDR3, the DNA is TGCAGCGTTGTATCTAGGGTAGGGAATGAGCAGTTCTTC.

The rearrangement links TRBV5-4 to TRBJ2-7, with 7 positions matching TRBD2. J was trimmed by 3 bases and V by 0 bases; bases with no gene match: 6. This CDR3 has 15 residues. The germline gives CDR1 SGHNT, CDR2 YYREEE (reference sequence). The CDR3 DNA is TGTGCCAGCAGCTTGGAATCTAGCGGAAACTACGAGCAGTACTTC. This gives the protein CASSLESSGNYEQYF.

V gene TRBV6-5 combines with J gene TRBJ2-7; TRBD2 matches at 10 bases. The ends lost 2 bases at V and 6 bases at J; junction bases unmatched: 7. CDR3 length: 15 amino acids. Germline CDR1 and CDR2: MNHEY and SVGAGI. The CDR3 DNA reads as TGTGCCAGCAGTTACAACCTAGCGGGAGTTTCCGAGCAGTACTTC. This sequence encodes CASSYNLAGVSEQYF.

J is TRBJ2-7 and V is TRBV28; 13 positions match TRBD2. The CDR3 runs to 16 residues. V trimming: 1 base; J trimming: 7 bases; junction bases outside the gene matches: 7. Germline V gene data show CDR1 as MDHEN and CDR2 as SYDVKM. CDR3 amino acids: CASSLFFPGLAGEQYF. The CDR3 region has the DNA TGTGCCAGCAGTTTATTTTTCCCGGGACTAGCGGGGGAGCAGTACTTC.

This clone was detected only once. This chain connects TRBV5-1 to TRBJ2-7; D possibly matches TRBD1 or TRBD2 (6 bases each). The V end lost 4 bases, the J end lost 9 bases, and 17 bases lay between the germline ends. This CDR3 region has 13 residues. Looked up from germline, CDR1 is SGHRS and CDR2 is YFSETQ. CDR3: CASSEEGVIAQYF. Written as DNA, the CDR3 is TGCGCCAGCAGCGAGGAGGGGGTTATAGCGCAGTACTTC.

The chain is built from TRBV27 and TRBJ1-4; D is unresolved. Germline V gene data show CDR1 as MNHEY and CDR2 as SMNVEV (reference sequence). Between the trimmed V and J ends, which lost 4 bases and 7 bases, there was a span of 10 bases. This CDR3 has 13 amino acids. The CDR3 bases are TGTGCCAGCAGTTACCGATCAGTTGAAAAACTGTTTTTT. Amino acids: CASSYRSVEKLFF.

This chain connects TRBV28 to TRBJ2-7, with D possibly TRBD2 on 6 matching bases. The germline gives CDR1 MDHEN, CDR2 SYDVKM. The CDR3 is 16 residues long. V was cut by 6 bases and J by 2 bases, with 20 bases left in between. The CDR3 DNA follows: TGTGCCAGCAGCCCCTCCCAGGGACTCCGAACCTACGAGCAGTACTTC. Its protein is CASSPSQGLRTYEQYF.

The chain uses TRBV21-1 and TRBJ2-1. TRBV21-1 is given as a pseudogene. The CDR3 covers 14 residues. The DNA of the CDR3 is TGTGCCAGCAGCACGCGACCCTCCTACAATGAGCAGTTCTTC. Its protein is CASSTRPSYNEQFF.

The V call is TRBV19, the J call TRBJ2-1, with TRBD2 as a possible D gene (5 bases). V dropped 10 bases and J dropped 2 bases, with 18 bases sitting between them. CDR1 is LNHDA, CDR2 SQIVND, per germline (reference sequence). There are 15 residues in the CDR3. The CDR3 spells CATSSRTVAYNEQFF. The CDR3 DNA is TGTGCCACCTCATCGAGGACTGTGGCCTACAATGAGCAGTTCTTC.

The CDR3 DNA is TGTGCCAGCAGATTCAGCGGGAGGACCTACAATGAGCAGTTCTTC. Residues: CASRFSGRTYNEQFF. This chain uses TRBV27 with TRBJ2-1, with 9 bases aligning to TRBD2. Germline lookup yields CDR1 MNHEY and CDR2 SMNVEV (reference sequence). V lost 6 bases, J lost 2 bases, and 5 bases stayed unmatched. The CDR3 has 15 residues.

The sample holds one count of this clone. The chain couples TRBV29-1 to TRBJ2-7; 9 positions match TRBD1. This CDR3 contains 12 residues. Germline CDR1 SQVTM, CDR2 ANQGSEA. With V trimmed by 6 bases and J by 4 bases, 4 bases remained unmatched. CDR3 region: CSVGQGFYEQYF. The CDR3 DNA reads as TGCAGCGTGGGACAGGGTTTTTACGAGCAGTACTTC.

Regarding this clone: One junction end disagrees with the germline gene, perhaps due to a read error. The CDR3 loop is CATSRKTTRKLF. CDR3 coding DNA: TGTGCCACCAGCAGAAAGACTACCCGAAAACTTTTT. The V gene is TRBV15, the J gene TRBJ1-4; D ambiguous. The V gene's germline CDR1 is LNHNV and CDR2 YYDKDF (reference sequence). This CDR3 region has 12 residues.

This clone appeared once. V is TRBV13 and J is TRBJ2-2; D might be TRBD2 (6 bases). The CDR3 loop spans 16 amino acids. The V gene lost 5 bases and the J gene lost 5 bases, with 18 bases spanning the gap. Looked up from germline, CDR1 is PRHDT and CDR2 is FYEKMQ (reference sequence). CDR3: CASSPGGSFWTGELFF. The CDR3 nucleotides are TGTGCCAGCAGCCCTGGGGGGAGCTTCTGGACCGGGGAGCTGTTTTTT.

The chain combines TRBV15 with TRBJ2-2; either TRBD1 or TRBD2 may supply D (6 bases each). CDR3 length equals 16 residues. Germline-derived CDR1 and CDR2 are LNHNV and YYDKDF (reference sequence). V was pared by 0 bases and J by 7 bases, with 15 bases between. This CDR3 is CATSRDSPGAGGELFF. The CDR3 coding sequence is TGTGCCACCAGCAGAGATTCTCCGGGGGCGGGCGGGGAGCTGTTTTTT.

The chain combines TRBV27 with TRBJ2-1, with TRBD2 matching over 14 bases. Trimming took 4 bases from V and 7 from J; bases not matched to a gene: 6. Germline-derived CDR1 and CDR2 are MNHEY and SMNVEV (reference sequence). This CDR3 comprises 16 residues. CDR3 sequence: CASSSRLAGGYNEQFF. The CDR3 DNA sequence: TGTGCCAGCAGTTCCCGACTAGCGGGAGGGTATAATGAGCAGTTCTTC.

CDR3 DNA: TGTGCCAGTAGAAACCGACAGGGGGCGGTAGGTGGGCAGTACTTC. This codes for CASRNRQGAVGGQYF. This chain links TRBV19 with TRBJ2-7, with 10 nucleotides matching TRBD1. The CDR3 spans 15 residues. V lost 6 bases, J lost 9 bases, and 14 bases stayed unmatched. The germline gives CDR1 LNHDA, CDR2 SQIVND (reference sequence).

In this sample, this clone turned up once. J is TRBJ2-3 and V is TRBV7-9, with a possible D match to TRBD2 (6 bases). The CDR3 length is 13 residues. Trimming took off 3 bases at V and 3 bases at J, with 7 bases between the two ends. CDR1 is SEHNR and CDR2 is FQNEAQ in the germline V gene (reference sequence). CDR3 region: CASSFRGTDTQYF. The CDR3 coding sequence is TGTGCCAGCAGCTTTCGGGGGACAGATACGCAGTATTTT.

The genes are TRBV5-5 and TRBJ2-5, with 7 bases lining up with TRBD2. Trimming removed 0 bases from V and 0 bases from J; junction bases left unmatched: 5. This CDR3 region has 16 residues. The germline V gene has CDR1 SGHKS and CDR2 YYEKEE (reference sequence). CDR3 DNA: TGTGCCAGCAGCTTGGCCGGGGGGACTTACCAAGAGACCCAGTACTTC. Its translation: CASSLAGGTYQETQYF. The whole variable domain, remainder taken from reference TRBV5-5 and TRBJ2-5, is DAGVTQSPTHLIKTRGQQVTLRCSPISGHKSVSWYQQVLGQGPQFIFQYYEKEERGRGNFPDRFSARQFPNYSSELNVNALLLGDSALYLCASSLAGGTYQETQYFGPGTRLLVL.

The chain couples TRBV9 to TRBJ2-7; possibly TRBD1 for D (6 bases). Trimming took off 2 bases at V and 1 base at J, with 10 bases between the two ends. This CDR3 has 14 amino acids. From germline, CDR1 is SGDLS and CDR2 YYNGEE. This CDR3 is CASSVRTESYEQYF. In DNA, the CDR3 is TGTGCCAGCAGCGTTCGGACAGAGTCCTACGAGCAGTACTTC.

The chain has TRBV6-1 and TRBJ1-1; D not certain. The CDR3 is made up of 13 amino acids. Germline CDR1 reads MNHNS; CDR2 reads SASEGT. The V end lost 4 bases, the J end lost 5 bases, and 11 bases lay between the germline ends. The CDR3 loop reads CASSVEGLTEAFF. CDR3 DNA sequence: TGTGCCAGCAGTGTCGAGGGTTTGACTGAAGCTTTCTTT.

The chain combines TRBV25-1 with TRBJ2-3; TRBD1 matches at 7 bases. Germline V gives CDR1 MGHDK, CDR2 SYGVNS. After removal of 4 bases from V and 8 bases from J, the junction contained 12 bases not matched to a gene. The CDR3 totals 15 residues. The CDR3 DNA is TGTGCCAGCAGTGCCCGGACAGGAAAGGACGCTACGCAGTATTTT. This encodes CASSARTGKDATQYF. The variable domain in full, completed from reference TRBV25-1 and TRBJ2-3, reads EADIYQTPRYLVIGTGKKITLECSQTMGHDKMYWYQQDPGMELHLIHYSYGVNSTEKGDLSSESTVSRIRTEHFPLTLESARPSHTSQYLCASSARTGKDATQYFGPGTRLTVL.

V is TRBV25-1 and J is TRBJ2-1; 12 nucleotides align to TRBD1. Germline trimming cut 3 bases from V and 5 bases from J; bases unmatched to any gene: 5. Germline V gives CDR1 MGHDK, CDR2 SYGVNS. CDR3 length: 16 amino acids. The chain's CDR3 is CASSEFGTGGHNEQFF. The CDR3 region has the DNA TGTGCCAGCAGTGAGTTTGGGACAGGGGGCCACAATGAGCAGTTCTTC.

Only one count was recorded for this clone. Other DNA variants within this sample encode the same CDR3. The chain combines TRBV30 with TRBJ2-7; D gene uncertain. V lost 0 bases and J 3 bases, leaving 6 bases between the germline ends. CDR1 and CDR2 (germline): GTSNPN, SVGIG (reference sequence). The CDR3 extends over 12 amino acids. CDR3 DNA sequence: TGTGCCTGGAGTGTGAGCCTCTACGAGCAGTACTTC. Protein: CAWSVSLYEQYF.

The rearrangement uses TRBV27 and TRBJ1-2; D gene unclear. Trimming shortened V by 2 bases and J by 1 base, and 11 bases separated the two germline ends. In germline, CDR1 is MNHEY, CDR2 SMNVEV (reference sequence). CDR3 length: 15 residues. CDR3 coding DNA: TGTGCCAGCAGTTTACGTAGGGCGAATAACTATGGCTACACCTTC. Its protein is CASSLRRANNYGYTF.

The chain employs TRBV10-2 and TRBJ2-1, with TRBD2 matching 9 bases. This CDR3 comprises 17 residues. V gave up 1 base and J gave up 7 bases; unmatched junction bases: 11. Per the germline V gene, CDR1 is WSHSY and CDR2 is SAAADI. This CDR3 is CASSEYRLGLAQNEQFF. Here the CDR3 DNA reads TGCGCCAGCAGTGAGTATAGATTGGGACTAGCCCAAAATGAGCAGTTCTTC.

The chain combines TRBV29-1 with TRBJ2-6; D gene unclear. Per germline, CDR1 SQVTM and CDR2 ANQGSEA. Trimming took off 5 bases at V and 0 bases at J, with 5 bases between the two ends. The CDR3 spans 13 residues. The CDR3: CSVPSSGANVLTF. The CDR3 nucleotides read TGCAGCGTTCCTAGCTCTGGGGCCAACGTCCTGACTTTC.